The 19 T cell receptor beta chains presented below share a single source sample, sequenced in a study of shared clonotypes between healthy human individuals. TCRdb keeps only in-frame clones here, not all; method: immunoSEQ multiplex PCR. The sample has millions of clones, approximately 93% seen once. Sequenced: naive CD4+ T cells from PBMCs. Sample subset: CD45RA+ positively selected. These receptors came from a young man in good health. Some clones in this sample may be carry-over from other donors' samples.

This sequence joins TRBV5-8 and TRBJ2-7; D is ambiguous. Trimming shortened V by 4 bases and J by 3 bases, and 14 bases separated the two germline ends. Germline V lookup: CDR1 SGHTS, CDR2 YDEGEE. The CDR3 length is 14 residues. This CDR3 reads CASSPRFGRYEQYF. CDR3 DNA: TGTGCCAGCAGCCCGCGTTTCGGACGCTACGAGCAGTACTTC.

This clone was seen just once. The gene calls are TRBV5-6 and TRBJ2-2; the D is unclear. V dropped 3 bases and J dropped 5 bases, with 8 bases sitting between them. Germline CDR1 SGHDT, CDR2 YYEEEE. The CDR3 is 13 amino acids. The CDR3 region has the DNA TGTGCCAGCAGCTGGTACGGAACCGGGGAGCTGTTTTTT. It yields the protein CASSWYGTGELFF.

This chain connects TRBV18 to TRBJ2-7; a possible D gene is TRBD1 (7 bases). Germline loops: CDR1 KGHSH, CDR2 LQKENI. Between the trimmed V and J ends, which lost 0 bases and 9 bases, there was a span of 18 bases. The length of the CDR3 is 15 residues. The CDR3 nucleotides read TGTGCCAGCTCACCACCGGGCAGGGGGGTAGGGCTGCAGTACTTC. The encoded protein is CASSPPGRGVGLQYF.

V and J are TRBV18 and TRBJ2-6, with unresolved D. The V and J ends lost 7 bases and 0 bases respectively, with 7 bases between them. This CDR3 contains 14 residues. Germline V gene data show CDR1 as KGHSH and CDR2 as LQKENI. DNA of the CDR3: TGTGCCAGCTATCAGAGCTCTGGGGCCAACGTCCTGACTTTC. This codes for CASYQSSGANVLTF.

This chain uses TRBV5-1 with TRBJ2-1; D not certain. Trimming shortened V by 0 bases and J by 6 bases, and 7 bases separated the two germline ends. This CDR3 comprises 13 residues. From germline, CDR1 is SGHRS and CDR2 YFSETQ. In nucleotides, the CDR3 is TGCGCCAGCAGCTTGGTACCCCTCAATGAGCAGTTCTTC. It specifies CASSLVPLNEQFF.

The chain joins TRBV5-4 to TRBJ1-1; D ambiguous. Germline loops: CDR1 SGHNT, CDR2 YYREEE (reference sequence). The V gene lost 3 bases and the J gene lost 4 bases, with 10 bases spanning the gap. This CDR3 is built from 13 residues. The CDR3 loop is CASSYPGPTEAFF. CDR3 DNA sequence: TGTGCCAGCAGCTATCCAGGCCCCACTGAAGCTTTCTTT.

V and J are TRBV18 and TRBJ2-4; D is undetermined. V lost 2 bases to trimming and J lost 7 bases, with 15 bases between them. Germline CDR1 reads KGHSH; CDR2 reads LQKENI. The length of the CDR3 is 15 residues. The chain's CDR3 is CASSPTYGPENIQYF. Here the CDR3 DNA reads TGTGCCAGCTCACCAACTTACGGGCCGGAGAACATTCAGTACTTC. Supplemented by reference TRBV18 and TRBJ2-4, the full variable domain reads NAGVMQNPRHLVRRRGQEARLRCSPMKGHSHVYWYRQLPEEGLKFMVYLQKENIIDESGMPKERFSAEFPKEGPSILRIQQVVRGDSAAYFCASSPTYGPENIQYFGAGTRLSVL.

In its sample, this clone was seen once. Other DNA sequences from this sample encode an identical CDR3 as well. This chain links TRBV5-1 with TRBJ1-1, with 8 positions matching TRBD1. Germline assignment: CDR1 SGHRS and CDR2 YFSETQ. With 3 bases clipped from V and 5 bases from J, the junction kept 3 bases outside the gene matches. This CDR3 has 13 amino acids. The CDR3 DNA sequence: TGCGCCAGCAGCTCACAGGGGGGGACTGAAGCTTTCTTT. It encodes CASSSQGGTEAFF.

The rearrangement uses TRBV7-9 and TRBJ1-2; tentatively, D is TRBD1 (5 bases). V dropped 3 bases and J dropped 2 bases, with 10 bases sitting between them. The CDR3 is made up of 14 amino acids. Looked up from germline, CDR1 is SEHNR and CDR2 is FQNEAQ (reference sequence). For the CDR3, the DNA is TGTGCCAGCAGCTTGGCAGGGTGGAACTATGGCTACACCTTC. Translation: CASSLAGWNYGYTF.

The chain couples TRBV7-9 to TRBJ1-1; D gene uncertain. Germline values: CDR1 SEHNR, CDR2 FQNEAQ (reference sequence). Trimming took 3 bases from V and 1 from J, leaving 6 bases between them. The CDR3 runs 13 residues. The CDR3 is CASSFWGNTEAFF. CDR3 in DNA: TGTGCCAGCAGCTTTTGGGGGAACACTGAAGCTTTCTTT.

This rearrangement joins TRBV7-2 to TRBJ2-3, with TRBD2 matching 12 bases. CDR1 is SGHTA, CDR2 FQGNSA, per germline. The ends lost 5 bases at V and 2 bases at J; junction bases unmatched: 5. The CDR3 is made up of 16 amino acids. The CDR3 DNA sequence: TGTGCCAGCAGCCCGCCTAGCGGGAGGGTCACAGATACGCAGTATTTT. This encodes CASSPPSGRVTDTQYF. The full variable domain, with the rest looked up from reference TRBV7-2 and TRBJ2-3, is GAGVSQSPSNKVTEKGKDVELRCDPISGHTALYWYRQSLGQGLEFLIYFQGNSAPDKSGLPSDRFSAERTGGSVSTLTIQRTQQEDSAVYLCASSPPSGRVTDTQYFGPGTRLTVL.

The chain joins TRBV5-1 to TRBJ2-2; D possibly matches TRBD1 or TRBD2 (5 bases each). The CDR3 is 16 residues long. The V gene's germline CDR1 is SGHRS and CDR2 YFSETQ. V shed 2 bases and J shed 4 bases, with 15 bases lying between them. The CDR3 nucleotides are TGCGCCAGCAGCTTCGGATCGAGGGGTGGCACCGGGGAGCTGTTTTTT. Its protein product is CASSFGSRGGTGELFF.

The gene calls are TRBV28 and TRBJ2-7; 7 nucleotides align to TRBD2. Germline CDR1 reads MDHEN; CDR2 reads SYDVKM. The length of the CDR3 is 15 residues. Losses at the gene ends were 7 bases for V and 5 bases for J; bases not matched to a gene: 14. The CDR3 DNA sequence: TGTGCCAGCATCAGTCTGGGAGGGCCGGATGACGAGCAGTACTTC. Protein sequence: CASISLGGPDDEQYF.

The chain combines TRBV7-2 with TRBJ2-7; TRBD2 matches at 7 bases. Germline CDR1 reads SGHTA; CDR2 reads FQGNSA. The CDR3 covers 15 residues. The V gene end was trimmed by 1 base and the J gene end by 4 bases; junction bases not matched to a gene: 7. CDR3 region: CASSLVGGTAYEQYF. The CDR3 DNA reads TGTGCCAGCAGCTTAGTCGGGGGGACCGCGTACGAGCAGTACTTC.

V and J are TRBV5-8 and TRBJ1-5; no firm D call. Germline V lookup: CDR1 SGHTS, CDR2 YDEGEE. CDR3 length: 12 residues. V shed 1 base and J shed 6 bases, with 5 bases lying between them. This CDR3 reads CASSLRRQPQHF. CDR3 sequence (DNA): TGTGCCAGCAGCTTGCGGCGTCAGCCCCAGCATTTT.

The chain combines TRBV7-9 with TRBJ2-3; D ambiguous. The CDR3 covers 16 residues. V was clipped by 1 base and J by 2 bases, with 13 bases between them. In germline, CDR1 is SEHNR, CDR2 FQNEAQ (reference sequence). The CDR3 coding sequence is TGTGCCAGCAGCTTAGGGGCCAACCGTTACACAGATACGCAGTATTTT. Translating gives CASSLGANRYTDTQYF.

This CDR3 reads CASSDRGRGGTDTQYF. The CDR3 DNA reads TGTGCCAGCAGTGATCGGGGGAGAGGGGGCACAGATACGCAGTATTTT. This rearrangement joins TRBV25-1 to TRBJ2-3, with D possibly being TRBD2 (6 bases). Trimming shortened V by 3 bases and J by 1 base, and 14 bases separated the two germline ends. CDR1 is MGHDK and CDR2 is SYGVNS in the germline V gene. The CDR3 spans 16 residues.

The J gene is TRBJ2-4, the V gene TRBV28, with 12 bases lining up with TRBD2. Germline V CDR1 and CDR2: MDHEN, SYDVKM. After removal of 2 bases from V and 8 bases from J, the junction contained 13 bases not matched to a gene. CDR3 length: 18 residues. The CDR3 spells CASSLPGTSGRRVDIQYF. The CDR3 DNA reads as TGTGCCAGCAGTTTACCAGGAACTAGCGGGAGGAGGGTGGACATTCAGTACTTC.

The CDR3, as DNA: TGTGCCAGCAGGCAAACTCCCTTGGGGGTCCGGCAGCCCCAGCATTTT. It yields the protein CASRQTPLGVRQPQHF. The chain has TRBV6-6 and TRBJ1-5, with D possibly being TRBD1 (5 bases). The CDR3 length is 16 residues. Trimming removed 6 bases at V and 7 bases at J, with 22 bases between. The V gene's germline CDR1 is MNHNY and CDR2 SVGAGI (reference sequence).